This record covers a single TCR beta chain. The record originates from a study of T cell changes during pregnancy in multiple sclerosis. Germline CDR1 reads SGDLS; CDR2 reads YYNGEE. Trimming pared 3 bases from V and 2 bases from J, leaving 11 bases between. This CDR3 comprises 14 residues. The method was immunoSEQ multiplex PCR; TCRdb's version includes in-frame clones alone and lacks a portion of them. The sample yields tens of thousands of clones, roughly 93% seen once. The specimen was peripheral blood, collected in the first trimester of pregnancy. The origin of this receptor is a female donor with multiple sclerosis, enrolled in a pregnancy study. J is TRBJ1-2 and V is TRBV9, with a weak D call TRBD1 (6 bases). The CDR3: CASSAQQGNYGYTF. As DNA, the CDR3 is TGTGCCAGCAGCGCTCAACAGGGAAACTATGGCTACACCTTC. Filled out from reference TRBV9 and TRBJ1-2, the complete variable domain reads DSGVTQTPKHLITATGQRVTLRCSPRSGDLSVYWYQQSLDQGLQFLIQYYNGEERAKGNILERFSAQQFPDLHSELNLSSLELGDSALYFCASSAQQGNYGYTFGSGTRLTVV.